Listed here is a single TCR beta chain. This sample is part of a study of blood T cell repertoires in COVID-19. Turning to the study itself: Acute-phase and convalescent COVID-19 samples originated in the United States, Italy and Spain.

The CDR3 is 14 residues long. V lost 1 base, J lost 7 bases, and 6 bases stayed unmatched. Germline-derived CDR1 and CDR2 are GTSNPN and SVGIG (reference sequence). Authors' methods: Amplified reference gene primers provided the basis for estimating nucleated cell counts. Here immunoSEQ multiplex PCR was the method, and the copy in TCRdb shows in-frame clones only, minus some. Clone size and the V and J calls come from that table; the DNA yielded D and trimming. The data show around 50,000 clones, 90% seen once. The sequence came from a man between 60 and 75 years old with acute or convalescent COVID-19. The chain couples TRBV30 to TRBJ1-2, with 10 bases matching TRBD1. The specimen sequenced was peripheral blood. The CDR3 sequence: CAWSELWDRGGYTF. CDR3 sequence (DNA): TGTGCCTGGAGTGAGTTATGGGACAGGGGTGGCTACACCTTC.